This entry describes one TCR beta chain. What it binds is not known. Germline lookup yields CDR1 SNHLY and CDR2 FYNNEI. The CDR3 totals 12 residues. The V gene lost 8 bases and the J gene lost 0 bases, with 8 bases spanning the gap. 13 Jbeta primers and 60 Vbeta primers were used for the PCR. Sequencing was performed with immunoSEQ multiplex PCR; in TCRdb, only in-frame clones are kept and a portion is missing. The sample holds roughly 190,000 clones; 80% to 85% are singletons and the top ten take 6.3%. This sample is drawn from a study of cytomegalovirus exposure and HLA in healthy donors. Broader study findings: The analysis excluded some indistinguishable V segments, including TRBV6-2 and TRBV6-3.

The source material was PBMCs. This TCR came from a man aged 40-50 years in good health and CMV-seropositive. The chain recombines TRBV2 with TRBJ2-7; D is undetermined. The CDR3 sequence is CASESSSYEQYF. For the CDR3, the DNA is TGTGCCAGCGAGTCTAGCTCCTACGAGCAGTACTTC.